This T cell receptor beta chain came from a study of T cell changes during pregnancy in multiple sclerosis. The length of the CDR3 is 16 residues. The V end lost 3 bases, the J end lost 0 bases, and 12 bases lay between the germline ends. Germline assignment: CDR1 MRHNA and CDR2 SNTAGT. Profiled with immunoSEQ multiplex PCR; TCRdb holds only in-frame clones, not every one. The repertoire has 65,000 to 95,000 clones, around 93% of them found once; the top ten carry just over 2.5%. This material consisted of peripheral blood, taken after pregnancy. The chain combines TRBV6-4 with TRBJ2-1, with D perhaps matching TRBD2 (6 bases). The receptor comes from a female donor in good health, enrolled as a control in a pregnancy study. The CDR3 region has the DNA TGTGCCAGCAGTGAGGGCCGGGACTTCTCCTACAATGAGCAGTTCTTC. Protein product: CASSEGRDFSYNEQFF.